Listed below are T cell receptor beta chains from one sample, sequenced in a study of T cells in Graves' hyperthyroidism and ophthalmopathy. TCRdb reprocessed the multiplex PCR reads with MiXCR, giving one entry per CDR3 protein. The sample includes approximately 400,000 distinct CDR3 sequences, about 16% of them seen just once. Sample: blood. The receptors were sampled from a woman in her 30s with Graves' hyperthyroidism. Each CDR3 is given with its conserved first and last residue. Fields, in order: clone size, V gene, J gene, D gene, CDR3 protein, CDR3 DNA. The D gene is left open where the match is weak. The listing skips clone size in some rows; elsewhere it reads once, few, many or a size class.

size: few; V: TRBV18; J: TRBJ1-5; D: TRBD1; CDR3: CASSPSRQGAGQPQHF; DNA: TGTGCCAGCTCACCAAGTAGACAGGGGGCAGGTCAGCCCCAGCATTTT
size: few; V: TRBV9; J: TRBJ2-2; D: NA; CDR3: CASSVGLATNTGELFF; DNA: TGTGCCAGCAGCGTAGGGCTAGCGACGAACACCGGGGAGCTGTTTTTT
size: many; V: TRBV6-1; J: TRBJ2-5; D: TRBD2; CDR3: CASSPRVAGIQETQYF; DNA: TGTGCCAGCAGTCCCCGGGTAGCGGGGATCCAAGAGACCCAGTACTTC
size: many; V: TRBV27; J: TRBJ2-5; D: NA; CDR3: CASSPDPPQGTQETQYF; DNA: TGTGCCAGCAGTCCCGACCCCCCACAGGGGACTCAAGAGACCCAGTACTTC
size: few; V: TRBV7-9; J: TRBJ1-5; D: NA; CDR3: CASSLGEGSEPQHF; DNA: TGTGCCAGCAGCTTAGGAGAAGGGAGTGAGCCCCAGCATTTT
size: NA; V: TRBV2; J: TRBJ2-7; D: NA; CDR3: CASSESGAGEQYF; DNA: TGTGCCAGCAGTGAATCGGGGGCGGGAGAGCAGTACTTC
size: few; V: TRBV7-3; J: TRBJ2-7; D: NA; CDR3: CVSSLGRGHEQYF; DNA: TGTGTCAGCAGCTTAGGGCGGGGGCACGAGCAGTACTTC
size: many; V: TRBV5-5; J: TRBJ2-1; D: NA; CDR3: CASSLYGAHQFF; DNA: TGTGCCAGCAGCTTGTACGGGGCCCACCAGTTCTTC
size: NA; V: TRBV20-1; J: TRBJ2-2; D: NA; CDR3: CSARKGLLSAGELFF; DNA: TGCAGTGCCCGCAAGGGACTCCTAAGCGCCGGGGAGCTGTTTTTT
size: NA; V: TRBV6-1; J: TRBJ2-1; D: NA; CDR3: CASSLSSGNNEQFF; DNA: TGTGCCAGCAGCCTAAGCTCGGGAAATAATGAGCAGTTCTTC
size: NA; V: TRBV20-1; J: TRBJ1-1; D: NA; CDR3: CSATGWVRVQNTEAFF; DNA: TGCAGTGCTACGGGATGGGTAAGGGTTCAGAACACTGAAGCTTTCTTT
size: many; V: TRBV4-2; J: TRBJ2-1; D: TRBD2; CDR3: CASSQEHSGSGHNEQFF; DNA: TGTGCCAGCAGCCAAGAACATAGCGGGAGTGGACACAATGAGCAGTTCTTC
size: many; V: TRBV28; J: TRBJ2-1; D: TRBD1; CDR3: CASSPEDRGWNEQFF; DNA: TGTGCCAGCAGTCCGGAGGACAGGGGTTGGAATGAGCAGTTCTTC
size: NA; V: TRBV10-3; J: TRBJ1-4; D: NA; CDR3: CAISGREDEKLFF; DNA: TGTGCCATCAGTGGGAGAGAAGATGAAAAACTGTTTTTT
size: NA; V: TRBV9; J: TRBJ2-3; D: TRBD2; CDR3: CASNLAGANPDTQYF; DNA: TGTGCCAGCAACCTAGCGGGAGCGAATCCAGATACGCAGTATTTT
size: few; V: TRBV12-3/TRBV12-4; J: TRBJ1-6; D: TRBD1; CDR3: CASSFDGTGNSPLHF; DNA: TGTGCCAGCAGTTTTGATGGGACAGGGAATTCACCCCTCCACTTT
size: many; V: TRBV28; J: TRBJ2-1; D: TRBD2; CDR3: CASRKGLAGHNEQFF; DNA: TGTGCCAGCAGGAAGGGACTAGCGGGGCACAATGAGCAGTTCTTC
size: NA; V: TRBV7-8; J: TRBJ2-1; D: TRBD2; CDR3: CASSFFQREYNEQFF; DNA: TGTGCCAGCAGCTTCTTCCAGCGGGAGTACAATGAGCAGTTCTTC
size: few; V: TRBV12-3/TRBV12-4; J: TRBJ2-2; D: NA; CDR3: CASSLSSGAGELFF; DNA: TGTGCCAGCAGTTTAAGTTCCGGGGCCGGGGAGCTGTTTTTT
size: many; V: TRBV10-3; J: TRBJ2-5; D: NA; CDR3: CAISESGPGAKETQYF; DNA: TGTGCCATCAGTGAGTCGGGCCCGGGGGCGAAAGAGACCCAGTACTTC
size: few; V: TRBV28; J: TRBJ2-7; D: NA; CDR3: CASSSAGGVREQYF; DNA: TGTGCCAGCAGTTCCGCTGGCGGGGTCCGCGAGCAGTACTTC
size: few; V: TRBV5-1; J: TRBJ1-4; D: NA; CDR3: CASSLPGTTNEKLFF; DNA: TGCGCCAGCAGCCTGCCTGGGACAACAAATGAAAAACTGTTTTTT
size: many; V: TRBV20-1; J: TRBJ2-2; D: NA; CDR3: CSARGETGVVTGELFF; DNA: TGCAGTGCTAGAGGGGAGACGGGAGTAGTAACCGGGGAGCTGTTTTTT
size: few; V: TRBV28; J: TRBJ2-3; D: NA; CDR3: CASSSLWGHSTTQYF; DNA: TGTGCCAGCAGTTCTTTATGGGGGCATAGCACTACGCAGTATTTT